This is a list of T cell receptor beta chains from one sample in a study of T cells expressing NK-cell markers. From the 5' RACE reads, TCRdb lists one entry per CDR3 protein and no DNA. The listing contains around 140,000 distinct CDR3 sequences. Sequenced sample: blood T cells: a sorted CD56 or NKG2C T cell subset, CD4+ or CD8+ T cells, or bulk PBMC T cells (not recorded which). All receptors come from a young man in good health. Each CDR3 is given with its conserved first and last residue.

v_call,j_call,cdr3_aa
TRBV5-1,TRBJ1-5,CASSLEAGGLQPQHF
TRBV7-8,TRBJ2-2,CASTPGGYGELFF
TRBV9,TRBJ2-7,CASSVGTSGSYEQYF
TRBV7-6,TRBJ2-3,CASSLASSGSPDTQYF
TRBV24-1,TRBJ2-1,CATWDYPRNEQFF
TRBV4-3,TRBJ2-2,CASSQETPGQKTGELFF
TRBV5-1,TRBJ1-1,CASNPGLTGITEAFF
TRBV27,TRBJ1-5,CASSQRQGAGNQPQHF
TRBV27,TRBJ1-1,CASSFGKAGQAFF
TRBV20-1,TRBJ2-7,CSARGQPEQYF
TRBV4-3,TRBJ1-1,CASSQDRGGVTEAFF
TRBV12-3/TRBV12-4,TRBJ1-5,CASSPRTRPDQPQHF